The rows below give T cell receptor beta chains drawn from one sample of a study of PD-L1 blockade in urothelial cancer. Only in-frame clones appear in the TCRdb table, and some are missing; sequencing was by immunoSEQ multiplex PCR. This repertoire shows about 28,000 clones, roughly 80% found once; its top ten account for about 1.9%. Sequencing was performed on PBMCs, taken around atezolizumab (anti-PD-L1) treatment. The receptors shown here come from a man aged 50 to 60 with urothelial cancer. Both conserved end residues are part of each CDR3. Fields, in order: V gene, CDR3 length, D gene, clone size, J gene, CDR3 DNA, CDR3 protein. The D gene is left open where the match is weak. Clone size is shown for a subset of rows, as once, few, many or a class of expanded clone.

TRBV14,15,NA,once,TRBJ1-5,TGTGCCAGCAGCCATACGGGGGGGGTGAATCAGCCCCAGCATTTT,CASSHTGGVNQPQHF
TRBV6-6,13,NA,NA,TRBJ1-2,TGTGCCAGCAGCAAAACAGGGCCCGGTGGCTACACCTTC,CASSKTGPGGYTF
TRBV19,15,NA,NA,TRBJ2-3,TGTGCCAGTACCCCGACAGGTCTGGGCACAGATACGCAGTATTTT,CASTPTGLGTDTQYF
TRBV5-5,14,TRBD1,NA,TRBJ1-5,TGTGCCAGCAGCTACGACAGGGGTTACCAGCCCCAGCATTTT,CASSYDRGYQPQHF
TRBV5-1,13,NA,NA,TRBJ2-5,TGCGCCAGCAGCTTGCGACAACAAGAGACCCAGTACTTC,CASSLRQQETQYF
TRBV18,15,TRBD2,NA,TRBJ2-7,TGTGCCAGCTCACCTAGGACTAGCGGGGGCTACGAGCAGTACTTC,CASSPRTSGGYEQYF
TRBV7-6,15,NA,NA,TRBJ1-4,TGTGCCAGCGGACAACAGGGTTTGCCTAATGAAAAACTGTTTTTT,CASGQQGLPNEKLFF
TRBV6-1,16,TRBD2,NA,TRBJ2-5,TGTGCCAGCAGTGAAGGCATTAGCGGGGTAGGAGAGACCCAGTACTTC,CASSEGISGVGETQYF
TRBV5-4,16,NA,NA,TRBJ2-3,TGTGCCAGCAGCTTTGAAGGGGCCCTTAGCACAGATACGCAGTATTTT,CASSFEGALSTDTQYF
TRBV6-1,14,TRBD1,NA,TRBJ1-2,TGTGCCAGCAGGGCATACCGGGACAGGGATGGCTACACCTTC,CASRAYRDRDGYTF
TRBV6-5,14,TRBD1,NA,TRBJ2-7,TGTGCCAGCGCAAGACAGGGGGCGAACTACGAGCAGTACTTC,CASARQGANYEQYF
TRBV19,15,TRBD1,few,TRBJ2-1,TGTGCCAGTAGTATGCTGAGGGACAGGGCCCATGAGCAGTTCTTC,CASSMLRDRAHEQFF
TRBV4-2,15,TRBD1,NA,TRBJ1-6,TGTGCCAGCAGGCCCCAGGGGGTAGAGGTTTCACCCCTCCACTTT,CASRPQGVEVSPLHF
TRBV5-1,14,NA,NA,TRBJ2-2,TGCGCCAGCCTATTTTCACCATCCGCCGGGGAGCTGTTTTTT,CASLFSPSAGELFF
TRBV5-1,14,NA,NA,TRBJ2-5,TGCGCCAGCAGCTTAAGACAGTTCCAAGAGACCCAGTACTTC,CASSLRQFQETQYF
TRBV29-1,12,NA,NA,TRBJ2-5,TGCAGCGTTGTTCGACAGCAAGAGACCCAGTACTTC,CSVVRQQETQYF
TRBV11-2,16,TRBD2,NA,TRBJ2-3,TGTGCCAGCAGCCGTGGACTAGCGGGAGCGGTAGATACGCAGTATTTT,CASSRGLAGAVDTQYF
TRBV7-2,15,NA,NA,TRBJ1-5,TGTGCCAGCAGCGCAGGGACAATTAGCAATCAGCCCCAGCATTTT,CASSAGTISNQPQHF
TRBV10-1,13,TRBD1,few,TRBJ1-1,TGCGCCAGCAGTGAGGACAGGGGGACTGAAGCTTTCTTT,CASSEDRGTEAFF
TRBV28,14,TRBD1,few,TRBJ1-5,TGTGCCAGCAGGGGACAGGTGAGCAATCAGCCCCAGCATTTT,CASRGQVSNQPQHF
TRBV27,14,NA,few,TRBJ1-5,TGTGCCAGCAGTTTAGGACATAGCAATCAGCCCCAGCATTTT,CASSLGHSNQPQHF
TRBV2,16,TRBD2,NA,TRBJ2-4,TGTGCCAGCAGTCCGGCTAGCGGCTCGGCCAAAAACATTCAGTACTTC,CASSPASGSAKNIQYF